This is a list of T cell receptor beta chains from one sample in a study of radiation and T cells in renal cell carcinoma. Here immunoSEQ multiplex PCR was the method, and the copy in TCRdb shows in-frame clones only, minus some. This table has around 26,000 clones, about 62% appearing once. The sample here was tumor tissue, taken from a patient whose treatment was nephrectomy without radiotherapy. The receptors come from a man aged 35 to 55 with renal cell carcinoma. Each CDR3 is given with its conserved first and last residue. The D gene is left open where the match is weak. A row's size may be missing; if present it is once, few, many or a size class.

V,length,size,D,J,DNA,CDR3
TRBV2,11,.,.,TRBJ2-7,TGTGCCAGCAGGATCAGCTACGAGCAGTACTTC,CASRISYEQYF
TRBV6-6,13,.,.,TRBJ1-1,TGTGCCAGCAGTTATCGAGGGTTCACTGAAGCTTTCTTT,CASSYRGFTEAFF
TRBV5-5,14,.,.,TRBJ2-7,TGTGCCAGCAGCTTGGGCAGGCCGCCTGGCGAGCAGTACTTC,CASSLGRPPGEQYF
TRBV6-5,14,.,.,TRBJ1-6,TGTGCCAGCAGTTACGGGGGGAGCAATTCACCCCTCCACTTT,CASSYGGSNSPLHF
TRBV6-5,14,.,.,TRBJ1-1,TGTGCCAGCAGTTACTCCGGCAGGAACACTGAAGCTTTCTTT,CASSYSGRNTEAFF
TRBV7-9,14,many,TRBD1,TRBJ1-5,TGTGCCAGCAGCTTGGGACAGGGCAATCAGCCCCAGCATTTT,CASSLGQGNQPQHF
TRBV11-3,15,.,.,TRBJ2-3,TGTGCCAGCAGCTTAGGGCAGGAGGAGGCAGATACGCAGTATTTT,CASSLGQEEADTQYF
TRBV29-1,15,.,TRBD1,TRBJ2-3,TGCAGCGTTGTAATACAGGGGATCGGGACAGATACGCAGTATTTT,CSVVIQGIGTDTQYF
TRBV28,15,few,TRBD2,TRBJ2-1,TGTGCCAGCAGTTTTTTAGCGGGAGGTTACAATGAGCAGTTCTTC,CASSFLAGGYNEQFF
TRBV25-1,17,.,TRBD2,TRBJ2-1,TGTGCCAGCAGTAGGCCGGTCGCCGGGACTATAGTCTATGAGCAGTTCTTC,CASSRPVAGTIVYEQFF
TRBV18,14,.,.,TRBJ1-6,TGTGCCAGCTCACTAGGACAGTTGAATTCACCCCTCCACTTT,CASSLGQLNSPLHF
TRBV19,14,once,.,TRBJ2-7,TGTGCCAGTAGTAGTCGGCTCGGGCAATACGAGCAGTACTTC,CASSSRLGQYEQYF
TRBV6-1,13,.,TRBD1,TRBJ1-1,TGTGCCAGCAGTGAATGGGACAGGCCGAAAGCTTTCTTT,CASSEWDRPKAFF
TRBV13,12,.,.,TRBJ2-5,TGTGCCAGCAGAACGTCGGGGGAGACCCAGTACTTC,CASRTSGETQYF
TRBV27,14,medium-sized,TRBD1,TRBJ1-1,TGTGCCAGCGGCTTTACAGGGGGCGGGGGGGAGGCTTTCTTT,CASGFTGGGGEAFF
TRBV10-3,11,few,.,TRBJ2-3,TGTGCCACGGGCTACAGTGATACGCAGTATTTT,CATGYSDTQYF
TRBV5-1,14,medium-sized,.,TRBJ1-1,TGCGCCAGCAGTAGTCAGGACACGAACACTGAAGCTTTCTTT,CASSSQDTNTEAFF
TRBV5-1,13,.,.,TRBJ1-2,TGCGCCAGCAGCTTGGGGGGTACTTATGGCTACACCTTC,CASSLGGTYGYTF
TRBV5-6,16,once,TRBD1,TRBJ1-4,TGTGCCAGCAGCTTGGTTGCCGGGACAGGTAATGAAAAACTGTTTTTT,CASSLVAGTGNEKLFF
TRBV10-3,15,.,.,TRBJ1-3,TGTGCCATCAGTGAGTCTGTATACTCTGGAAACACCATATATTTT,CAISESVYSGNTIYF
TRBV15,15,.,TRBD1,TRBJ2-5,TGTGCCACCAGCAGGGACAGGGGGAATGGAGAGACCCAGTACTTC,CATSRDRGNGETQYF
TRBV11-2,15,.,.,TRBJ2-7,TGTGCCAGCAGCTTCGGGGTTCTACTCTCCTACGAGCAGTACTTC,CASSFGVLLSYEQYF
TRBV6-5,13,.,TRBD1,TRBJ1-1,TGTGCCAGCAGTTACTTGACAGGGAGAGAAGCTTTCTTT,CASSYLTGREAFF
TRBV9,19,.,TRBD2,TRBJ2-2,TGTGCCAGCAGCGTAGCCGAACAGGGACTAGCGGGATGGACCGGGGAGCTGTTTTTT,CASSVAEQGLAGWTGELFF
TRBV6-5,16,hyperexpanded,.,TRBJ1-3,TGTGCCAGCAGTTACCGGCCTCTTTTGCTGAGAAACACCATATATTTT,CASSYRPLLLRNTIYF
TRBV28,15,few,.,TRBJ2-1,TGTGCCAGCAGTCCTTACAGGGAGTCCTACAATGAGCAGTTCTTC,CASSPYRESYNEQFF
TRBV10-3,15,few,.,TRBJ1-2,TGTGCCATCAGTGAGACGGGCGGGAACGGTAATGGCTACACCTTC,CAISETGGNGNGYTF
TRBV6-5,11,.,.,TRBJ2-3,TGTGCCAGCAGTTACCGGTATACGCAGTATTTT,CASSYRYTQYF
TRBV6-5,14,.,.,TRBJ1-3,TGTGCCAGCAGTCCGACAGGCGTGGGAAACACCATATATTTT,CASSPTGVGNTIYF
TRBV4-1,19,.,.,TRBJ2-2,TGCGCCAGCAGCCAACCCCAGGGGCTAGGCAGGGCCATCACCGGGGAGCTGTTTTTT,CASSQPQGLGRAITGELFF
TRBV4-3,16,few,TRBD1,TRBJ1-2,TGCGCCAGCAGCCAAGATCTTAAGACAGGGGGCAGTGGCTACACCTTC,CASSQDLKTGGSGYTF
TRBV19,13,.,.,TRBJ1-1,TGTGCCAGTAGTGAAAGGGCGAGTACTGAAGCTTTCTTT,CASSERASTEAFF
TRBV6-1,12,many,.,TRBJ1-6,TGTGCCAGCAGGTACACTGATTCACCCCTCCACTTT,CASRYTDSPLHF
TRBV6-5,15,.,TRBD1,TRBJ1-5,TGTGCCAGCAGCACTTACAGGGGGCCAGGACAGCCCCAGCATTTT,CASSTYRGPGQPQHF
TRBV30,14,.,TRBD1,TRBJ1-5,TGTGCCTGGGGACTGACAGGGGGCAATCAGCCCCAGCATTTT,CAWGLTGGNQPQHF
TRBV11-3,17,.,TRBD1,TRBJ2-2,TGTGCCAGCAGCTCATATAGAGGACAGGGTCCCACCGGGGAGCTGTTTTTT,CASSSYRGQGPTGELFF
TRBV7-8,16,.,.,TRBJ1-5,TGTGCCAGCAGCCCGCGGAAGCAAGGAAGCAATCAGCCCCAGCATTTT,CASSPRKQGSNQPQHF
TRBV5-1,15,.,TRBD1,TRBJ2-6,TGCGCCAGCCGCCTTGACAGGGCTGGGGCCAACGTCCTGACTTTC,CASRLDRAGANVLTF
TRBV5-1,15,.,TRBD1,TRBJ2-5,TGCGCCAGCAGCTTAGGACAGGGCAACCAAGAGACCCAGTACTTC,CASSLGQGNQETQYF
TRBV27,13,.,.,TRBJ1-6,TGTGCCAGCAGTTTATACGTTAAATCACCCCTCCACTTT,CASSLYVKSPLHF
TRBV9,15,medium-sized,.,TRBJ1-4,TGTGCCAGCAGCGGGGGAAGGAGGGGACTTACGGAACTGTTTTTT,CASSGGRRGLTELFF
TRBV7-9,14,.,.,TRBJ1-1,TGTGCCAGCAGCCTCGATTCAGGGTCCACTGAAGCTTTCTTT,CASSLDSGSTEAFF
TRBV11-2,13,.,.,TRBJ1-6,TGTGCCACGGGAGGGCAGGGAGGTTCACCCCTCCACTTT,CATGGQGGSPLHF
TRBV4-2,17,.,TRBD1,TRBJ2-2,TGTGCCAGCAGCCAAGCTTTTAGACAGGGGCGGACCGGGGAGCTGTTTTTT,CASSQAFRQGRTGELFF
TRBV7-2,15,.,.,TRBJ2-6,TGTGCCAGCAGCCCGCTAATCTCTGGGGCCAACGTCCTGACTTTC,CASSPLISGANVLTF
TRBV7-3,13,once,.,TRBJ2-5,TGTGCCAGCAGCTCCGCACCCGGGGAGACCCAGTACTTC,CASSSAPGETQYF
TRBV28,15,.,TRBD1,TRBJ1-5,TGTGCCAGCAGCTCGGGACAGGGGGGTCTGCAGCCCCAGCATTTT,CASSSGQGGLQPQHF
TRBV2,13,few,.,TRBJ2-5,TGTGCCAGCAGTGAGGACCCCCGGGAGACCCAGTACTTC,CASSEDPRETQYF
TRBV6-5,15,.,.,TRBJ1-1,TGTGCCAGCAGTTACTCGGGGGGAACGAACACTGAAGCTTTCTTT,CASSYSGGTNTEAFF
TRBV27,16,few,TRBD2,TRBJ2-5,TGTGCCAGCAGTTTAGCGGGAGGGACCGCCCAAGAGACCCAGTACTTC,CASSLAGGTAQETQYF
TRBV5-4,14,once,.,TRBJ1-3,TGTGCCAGCAGCCTAGGGGCCTCTGGAAACACCATATATTTT,CASSLGASGNTIYF
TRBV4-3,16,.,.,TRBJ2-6,TGCGCCAGCAGCCAATCCGCTAGCGCTGGGGCCAACGTCCTGACTTTC,CASSQSASAGANVLTF
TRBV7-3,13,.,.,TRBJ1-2,TGTGCCAGCAGCTCCAAGGGGGGCAACGGCTACACCTTC,CASSSKGGNGYTF
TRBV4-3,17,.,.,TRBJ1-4,TGCGCCAGCAGCCAAGACGGCAGGGGCGGGCTTAGTGAAAAACTGTTTTTT,CASSQDGRGGLSEKLFF
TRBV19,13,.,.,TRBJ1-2,TGTGCCAGTAGTAACAGCCTGGTTTATGGCTACACCTTC,CASSNSLVYGYTF
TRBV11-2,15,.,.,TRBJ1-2,TGTGCCAGCAGCTTTAGTACAGGGAATACCTATGGCTACACCTTC,CASSFSTGNTYGYTF
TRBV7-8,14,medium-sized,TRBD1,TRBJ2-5,TGTGCCAGCAGCTTAGCCACAGGGGAAGAGACCCAGTACTTC,CASSLATGEETQYF
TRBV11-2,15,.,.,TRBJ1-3,TGTGCCAGCAGCTTAAACATAGGCTCTGGAAACACCATATATTTT,CASSLNIGSGNTIYF
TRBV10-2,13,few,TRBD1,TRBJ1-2,TGCGCCAGCACCCCACAGGGGGCGGTCGGCTACACCTTC,CASTPQGAVGYTF